A selection of T cell receptor beta chains follows, all from one sample in a study of beta chain features in type 1 diabetes. TCRdb keeps only in-frame clones here, not all; method: immunoSEQ multiplex PCR. The table shows hundreds of thousands of clones, with roughly 8.8% occurring only once. Sample: central memory CD4+ T cells from blood. The receptors were sampled from a man aged 25-40 years with type 1 diabetes. Each CDR3 is given with its conserved first and last residue.

j_call v_call cdr3_length cdr3_aa
TRBJ2-2 TRBV7-9 16 CASSLAASGRTGELFF
TRBJ2-5 TRBV7-8 15 CASSFQGGYQETQYF
TRBJ2-3 TRBV4-3 14 CASRRQGGTDTQYF
TRBJ2-5 TRBV6-5 16 CASSYGQGVGEETQYF
TRBJ2-3 TRBV5-1 16 CASSLVGGGATDTQYF
TRBJ1-2 TRBV5-3 14 CARRSFSLNYGYTF
TRBJ1-1 TRBV29-1 13 CSVEALQTTEAFF
TRBJ2-1 TRBV7-2 13 CASSLLGYNEQFF
TRBJ2-3 TRBV6-5 14 CASSGRTGGDTQYF
TRBJ2-7 TRBV7-2 13 CASSFDRGGEQYF
TRBJ2-2 TRBV2 15 CASSEELATDGELFF
TRBJ2-3 TRBV5-1 15 CASSFSGLDTDTQYF
TRBJ2-1 TRBV14 14 CASSPRDRGDEQFF
TRBJ2-2 TRBV5-1 15 CASSLQRGNTGELFF
TRBJ1-2 TRBV30 12 CACETVNYGYTF
TRBJ2-1 TRBV7-8 13 CASATGSYNEQFF
TRBJ2-2 TRBV7-9 15 CASSLAAGLTGELFF
TRBJ1-2 TRBV15 16 CATSRGGTGINYGYTF